The T cell receptor beta chain under discussion was sequenced for a study of shared clonotypes between healthy human individuals. Measured with immunoSEQ multiplex PCR; TCRdb has only the in-frame clones, and not every one. The repertoire includes a few million clones, around 92% of them detected once, and around 0.4% sits in the top ten. This clone has just a few counts. Sequencing was performed on naive CD4+ T cells from PBMCs. Described subset: CD45RA+ positively selected. This receptor was taken from a man younger than 35 in good health. Some clones in this sample may be carry-over from other donors' samples.

For the CDR3, the DNA is TGCGCCAGCAGCTTCGGACTAGCGGAACGCACAGATACGCAGTATTTT. Protein product: CASSFGLAERTDTQYF. The chain joins TRBV5-1 to TRBJ2-3, with 10 bases matching TRBD2. With V trimmed by 2 bases and J by 1 base, 4 bases remained unmatched. CDR1 SGHRS and CDR2 YFSETQ come from the germline V gene. This CDR3 contains 16 residues.